A single sample is the source of the 26 T cell receptor beta chains below, sequenced in a study of shared clonotypes between healthy human individuals (TCRdb year 2020). The method was the immunoSEQ multiplex PCR assay. The clones in this table, taken by TCRdb from immuneACCESS, are in-frame only. Not every clone is retained; where verified, under half of the shortfall comes from an unresolved V gene, and the cause of the rest is unknown. The sample data list 1.6 million or so clones, and about 98.5% of these were observed just once. Together, the top ten hold approximately 0.38% of the sample. Sequencing was carried out using naive CD4+ T cells sorted from blood. The sample's cell subset or site label, decoded: CD45RA+ positively selected. The receptors derive from a man younger than 40 in good health.

J is TRBJ1-2 and V is TRBV25-1; D not resolved. V gave up 4 bases and J gave up 0 bases, with 9 bases separating them. The CDR3 extends over 14 amino acids. Germline CDR1 reads MGHDK; CDR2 reads SYGVNS. CDR3 in amino acids: CASSAGSPNYGYTF. CDR3 DNA: TGTGCCAGCAGTGCTGGCAGTCCTAACTATGGCTACACCTTC.

The chain couples TRBV10-3 to TRBJ1-5; TRBD1 matches 12 bases. After removal of 8 bases from V and 2 bases from J, the junction contained 10 bases not matched to a gene. Germline CDR1 ENHRY, CDR2 SYGVKD. The CDR3 sequence is 17 residues long. The CDR3 reads CAISPGQGAGGNQPQHF. The DNA for the CDR3 is TGTGCCATCTCGCCGGGACAGGGGGCGGGCGGCAATCAGCCCCAGCATTTT.

The genes are TRBV7-2 and TRBJ2-7; 8 bases match TRBD1. The CDR3 extends over 15 amino acids. V lost 0 bases to trimming and J lost 3 bases; unmatched junction nucleotides: 4. Germline-derived CDR1 and CDR2 are SGHTA and FQGNSA. CDR3 DNA: TGTGCCAGCAGCTTAGCCCCGACAGGGGACTACGAGCAGTACTTC. Translated, it gives CASSLAPTGDYEQYF.

This rearrangement joins TRBV5-1 to TRBJ1-3; maybe TRBD1 (5 bases). Germline V CDR1 and CDR2: SGHRS, YFSETQ. The CDR3 is made up of 14 amino acids. V was trimmed by 7 bases and J by 8 bases, leaving 19 bases between them. The CDR3 DNA sequence: TGCGCCAGCCAAACGGGGGTTGGAGGGGACACCATATATTTT. Protein: CASQTGVGGDTIYF.

This sequence joins TRBV6-1 and TRBJ2-7; tentatively, D is TRBD2 (5 bases). V shed 2 bases and J shed 7 bases, with 15 bases lying between them. Germline CDR1 MNHNS, CDR2 SASEGT. The CDR3 is 14 amino acids. The CDR3: CASSEPIPGVEQYF. The CDR3 nucleotides are TGTGCCAGCAGTGAACCCATCCCCGGGGTAGAGCAGTACTTC.

This chain uses TRBV7-2 with TRBJ2-7, with D possibly matching TRBD2 (5 bases). The V gene lost 4 bases and the J gene lost 0 bases, with 7 bases spanning the gap. In germline, CDR1 is SGHTA, CDR2 FQGNSA. The CDR3 totals 13 residues. CDR3 bases: TGTGCCAGCAGCTCCGGGGACTCCTACGAGCAGTACTTC. This translates into CASSSGDSYEQYF.

About this clone itself: One end of the junction fails to match germline, which may point to a read error. The chain employs TRBV7-7 and TRBJ2-2; D perhaps matches TRBD1 (6 bases). CDR1 SSHAT and CDR2 FNYEAQ come from the germline V gene (reference sequence). This CDR3 comprises 16 residues. Here the CDR3 DNA reads TGTGCTAGCAGCGACGGGACACCGGTCGAACCCGGGGAGCTGTTTTTT. As protein: CASSDGTPVEPGELFF.

CDR3 sequence reads: CASSPLVWDGNYGYTF. The CDR3 bases are TGTGCCAGCAGCCCTCTAGTCTGGGACGGAAACTATGGCTACACCTTC. The chain has TRBV5-4 and TRBJ1-2; weak D call: TRBD1 (5 bases). V shed 4 bases and J shed 2 bases, with 18 bases lying between them. This CDR3 is built from 16 residues. Germline CDR1 reads SGHNT; CDR2 reads YYREEE (reference sequence).

The V gene is TRBV11-3, the J gene TRBJ2-1; weak D call: TRBD2 (6 bases). Per the germline V gene, CDR1 is SGHNT and CDR2 is YENEEA. Trimming took off 5 bases at V and 3 bases at J, with 14 bases between the two ends. There are 15 residues in the CDR3. CDR3 sequence: CASSISGLDYNEQFF. CDR3 DNA: TGTGCCAGCAGCATCAGCGGGTTAGACTACAATGAGCAGTTCTTC.

This chain links TRBV7-6 with TRBJ2-7; tentative D call: TRBD1 (6 bases). Germline V CDR1 and CDR2: SGHVS, FNYEAQ. The V and J ends lost 3 bases and 2 bases respectively, with 11 bases between them. This CDR3 spans 14 amino acids. The CDR3 sequence is CASSFLQGAYEQYF. CDR3 DNA sequence: TGTGCCAGCAGCTTTTTACAGGGAGCCTACGAGCAGTACTTC. Using reference TRBV7-6 and TRBJ2-7 for the parts outside the CDR3, the full variable domain is GAGVSQSPRYKVTKRGQDVALRCDPISGHVSLYWYRQALGQGPEFLTYFNYEAQQDKSGLPNDRFSAERPEGSISTLTIQRTEQRDSAMYRCASSFLQGAYEQYFGPGTRLTVT.

The V call is TRBV19, the J call TRBJ2-1; 8 bases are shared with TRBD1. In germline, CDR1 is LNHDA, CDR2 SQIVND (reference sequence). The trim removed 1 base at V and 7 bases at J, leaving 3 bases unmatched. The CDR3 spans 14 residues. The CDR3: CASSIGTGKNEQFF. CDR3 coding DNA: TGTGCCAGTAGTATAGGGACAGGGAAGAATGAGCAGTTCTTC.

This sequence joins TRBV2 and TRBJ1-2; possibly TRBD1 for D (5 bases). The V gene's germline CDR1 is SNHLY and CDR2 FYNNEI. The germline V and J ends were trimmed by 7 bases and 6 bases, with 15 bases remaining between them. This CDR3 has 13 amino acids. The CDR3 DNA follows: TGTGCCAGCAAAGGAGACAGTGAGCATGGCTACACCTTC. Its protein product is CASKGDSEHGYTF.

The chain combines TRBV6-6 with TRBJ1-2; a weak D match, TRBD1 (6 bases). The CDR3 is 15 amino acids. Trimming cost V 0 bases and J 10 bases, with 18 bases left between them. Germline V lookup: CDR1 MNHNY, CDR2 SVGAGI (reference sequence). In DNA form, the CDR3 reads TGTGCCAGCAGTTACTCGACCCCGGGACAACTAAACTACACCTTC. Translated, it gives CASSYSTPGQLNYTF.

The V and J genes are TRBV9 and TRBJ2-3, with TRBD1 matching 7 bases. V shed 4 bases and J 1 base; nucleotides not matched to a gene: 9. CDR1 and CDR2 (germline): SGDLS, YYNGEE. The CDR3 consists of 16 residues. In DNA form, the CDR3 reads TGTGCCAGCAGCCCAGCCGGGACAGCGGGCACAGATACGCAGTATTTT. This sequence encodes CASSPAGTAGTDTQYF.

This chain uses TRBV27 with TRBJ1-5; D remains ambiguous. The V end was cut by 2 bases, the J end by 6 bases, with 17 bases between. This CDR3 contains 16 residues. Germline V gene lookup returns CDR1 MNHEY and CDR2 SMNVEV (reference sequence). As DNA, the CDR3 is TGTGCCAGCAGTTTACGTCGTCTAGGGATCGGTCAGCCCCAGCATTTT. Amino acids: CASSLRRLGIGQPQHF.

About this clone itself: At the DNA level, this CDR3 is encoded by other sequences in the same sample as well. The genes are TRBV28 and TRBJ2-7; D ambiguous. V was clipped by 4 bases and J by 0 bases, with 10 bases between them. This CDR3 region has 14 residues. Germline V CDR1 and CDR2: MDHEN, SYDVKM. The CDR3 sequence: CASSSPGFSYEQYF. CDR3 DNA sequence: TGTGCCAGCAGTTCCCCGGGCTTCTCCTACGAGCAGTACTTC. Full variable domain (remainder filled in from reference TRBV28 and TRBJ2-7): DVKVTQSSRYLVKRTGEKVFLECVQDMDHENMFWYRQDPGLGLRLIYFSYDVKMKEKGDIPEGYSVSREKKERFSLILESASTNQTSMYLCASSSPGFSYEQYFGPGTRLTVT.

In DNA, the CDR3 is TGTGCCAGCATCCCTCCCGGGAGCACAGATACGCAGTATTTT. This encodes CASIPPGSTDTQYF. The V gene is TRBV7-2, the J gene TRBJ2-3, with unresolved D. This CDR3 contains 14 residues. Germline CDR1 is SGHTA and CDR2 is FQGNSA. V lost 7 bases and J 0 bases, leaving 11 bases between the germline ends. The full variable domain, in which reference TRBV7-2 and TRBJ2-3 provide the parts outside the CDR3, is GAGVSQSPSNKVTEKGKDVELRCDPISGHTALYWYRQSLGQGLEFLIYFQGNSAPDKSGLPSDRFSAERTGGSVSTLTIQRTQQEDSAVYLCASIPPGSTDTQYFGPGTRLTVL.

V gene TRBV5-6 combines with J gene TRBJ2-2; D gene uncertain. CDR1 and CDR2 (germline): SGHDT, YYEEEE. V lost 0 bases and J lost 0, with 9 bases in between. The CDR3 consists of 16 residues. CDR3 sequence reads: CASSLGVWANTGELFF. In DNA, the CDR3 is TGTGCCAGCAGCTTGGGGGTGTGGGCGAACACCGGGGAGCTGTTTTTT.

The CDR3 spells CAWRQGLHTDTQYF. CDR3 bases: TGTGCCTGGAGACAGGGTCTCCACACAGATACGCAGTATTTT. This chain links TRBV30 with TRBJ2-3, with D maybe TRBD1 (6 bases). With 3 bases removed from V and 2 bases from J, the gap between germline ends came to 12 bases. CDR1 GTSNPN and CDR2 SVGIG come from the germline V gene (reference sequence). This CDR3 contains 14 residues.

The J gene is TRBJ2-7, the V gene TRBV9, with TRBD2 matching 7 bases. With V trimmed by 0 bases and J by 0 bases, 9 bases remained unmatched. This CDR3 comprises 17 residues. Per germline, CDR1 SGDLS and CDR2 YYNGEE. In DNA form, the CDR3 reads TGTGCCAGCAGCGTAGATCCCCCGGGGGGACTCTCCTACGAGCAGTACTTC. The encoded protein is CASSVDPPGGLSYEQYF. The variable domain in full, completed from reference TRBV9 and TRBJ2-7, reads DSGVTQTPKHLITATGQRVTLRCSPRSGDLSVYWYQQSLDQGLQFLIQYYNGEERAKGNILERFSAQQFPDLHSELNLSSLELGDSALYFCASSVDPPGGLSYEQYFGPGTRLTVT.

This sequence joins TRBV18 and TRBJ2-5; D is perhaps TRBD2 (6 bases). The CDR3 is 14 amino acids. V dropped 6 bases and J dropped 3 bases, with 14 bases sitting between them. Germline CDR1 reads KGHSH; CDR2 reads LQKENI. The CDR3 nucleotides read TGTGCCAGCTCCCGGAGGGCCCTAGAAGAGACCCAGTACTTC. This sequence encodes CASSRRALEETQYF.

This clone was found once. CDR3 nucleotide sequence: TGTGCCAGCAGCTTAAGGGCAGCTTACGAGCAGTACTTC. It codes for CASSLRAAYEQYF. The gene calls are TRBV7-2 and TRBJ2-7; no clear D gene. The CDR3 length is 13 residues. V was shortened by 2 bases and J by 4 bases, with 9 bases between the two germline ends. Germline-derived CDR1 and CDR2 are SGHTA and FQGNSA.

CDR3 region: CASSLSGQRTEFVTDTQYF. CDR3 bases: TGCGCCAGCAGCTTGTCAGGGCAGCGGACCGAGTTTGTTACAGATACGCAGTATTTT. This chain joins TRBV5-1 and TRBJ2-3; D assignment may be TRBD1 or TRBD2 (5 bases each). Germline values: CDR1 SGHRS, CDR2 YFSETQ. The V gene lost 1 base and the J gene lost 3 bases, with 24 bases spanning the gap. This CDR3 comprises 19 residues.

This sequence joins TRBV5-1 and TRBJ2-1, with 11 positions matching TRBD2. J lost 7 bases, V lost 4 bases, and 7 bases had no gene match. CDR1 is SGHRS, CDR2 YFSETQ, per germline. This CDR3 is built from 15 residues. DNA of the CDR3: TGCGCCAGCAGCCCAGTAGCGGGAGGGACAAATGAGCAGTTCTTC. This sequence encodes CASSPVAGGTNEQFF.

In its sample, this clone was seen once. The CDR3, as DNA: TGTGCCAGCGGGCAGGGCCCAGATACGCAGTATTTT. Protein sequence: CASGQGPDTQYF. The rearrangement uses TRBV6-5 and TRBJ2-3, with TRBD1 as a possible D gene (5 bases). The ends were cut back, 8 bases at V and 4 bases at J, with 10 bases in the middle. The CDR3 is made up of 12 amino acids. Germline CDR1 is MNHEY and CDR2 is SVGAGI.

V and J are TRBV25-1 and TRBJ2-3; D gene ambiguous. The CDR3 has 14 residues. The ends were cut back, 6 bases at V and 7 bases at J, with 17 bases in the middle. The germline V gene has CDR1 MGHDK and CDR2 SYGVNS. The CDR3 coding sequence is TGTGCCAGCAGGCCTGATCCCGGTGGTTATACGCAGTATTTT. It encodes CASRPDPGGYTQYF.